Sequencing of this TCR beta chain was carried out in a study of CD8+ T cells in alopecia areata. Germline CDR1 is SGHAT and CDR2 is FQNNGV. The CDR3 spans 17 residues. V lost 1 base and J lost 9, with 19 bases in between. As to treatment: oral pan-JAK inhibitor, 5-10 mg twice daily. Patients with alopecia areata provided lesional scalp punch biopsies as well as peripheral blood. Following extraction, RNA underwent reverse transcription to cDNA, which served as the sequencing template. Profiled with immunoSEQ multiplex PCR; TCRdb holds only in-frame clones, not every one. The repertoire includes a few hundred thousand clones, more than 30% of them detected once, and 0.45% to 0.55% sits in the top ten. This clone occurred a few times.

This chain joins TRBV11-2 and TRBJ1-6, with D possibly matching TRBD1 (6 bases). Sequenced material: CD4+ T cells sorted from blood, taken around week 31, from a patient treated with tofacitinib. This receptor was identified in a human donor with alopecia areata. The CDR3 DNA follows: TGTGCCAGCAGCTTAGCGTTTGGAGGGGGTAATCGTTCACCCCTCCACTTT. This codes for CASSLAFGGGNRSPLHF.